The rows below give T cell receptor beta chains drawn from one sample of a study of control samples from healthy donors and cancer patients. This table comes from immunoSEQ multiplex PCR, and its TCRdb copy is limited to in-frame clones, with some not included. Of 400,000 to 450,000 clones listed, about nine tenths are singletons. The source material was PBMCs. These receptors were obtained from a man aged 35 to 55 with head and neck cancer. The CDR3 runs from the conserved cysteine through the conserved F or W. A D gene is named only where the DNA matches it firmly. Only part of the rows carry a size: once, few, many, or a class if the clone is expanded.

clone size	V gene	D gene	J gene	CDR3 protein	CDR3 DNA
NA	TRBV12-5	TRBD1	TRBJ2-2	CASGRDRGYRTGELFF	TGTGCTAGTGGGCGAGACAGGGGGTATAGAACCGGGGAGCTGTTTTTT
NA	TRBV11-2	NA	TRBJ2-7	CASSLGLASYEQYF	TGTGCCAGCAGCTTAGGGCTAGCGAGTTACGAGCAGTACTTC
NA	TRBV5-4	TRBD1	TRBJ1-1	CASNRQGGTEAFF	TGTGCCAGCAACAGACAGGGAGGGACTGAAGCTTTCTTT
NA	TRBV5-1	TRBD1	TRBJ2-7	CASSLQQGIFSYEQYF	TGCGCCAGCAGCTTGCAACAGGGGATTTTTTCCTACGAGCAGTACTTC
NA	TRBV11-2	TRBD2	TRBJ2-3	CASSTGLAGLDTQYF	TGTGCCAGCAGCACGGGACTAGCGGGCTTAGATACGCAGTATTTT
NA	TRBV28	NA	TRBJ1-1	CASSFQTEAFF	TGTGCCAGCAGTTTTCAAACTGAAGCTTTCTTT
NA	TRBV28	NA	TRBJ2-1	CASSYPKRNEQFF	TGTGCCAGCAGTTACCCCAAGCGTAATGAGCAGTTCTTC
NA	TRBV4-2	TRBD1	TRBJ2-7	CASSQGSGTGLTYEQYF	TGTGCCAGCAGCCAAGGCTCTGGGACAGGGTTGACCTACGAGCAGTACTTC
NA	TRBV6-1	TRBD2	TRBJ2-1	CASSERLAGSTYNEQFF	TGTGCCAGCAGTGAAAGGCTAGCGGGAAGCACCTACAATGAGCAGTTCTTC
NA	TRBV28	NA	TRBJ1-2	CASSLKTGVLYGYTF	TGTGCCAGCAGTTTAAAGACAGGAGTTCTTTATGGCTACACCTTC
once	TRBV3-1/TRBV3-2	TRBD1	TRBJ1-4	CASTGTGATNEKLFF	TGTGCCAGCACAGGGACAGGCGCAACTAATGAAAAACTGTTTTTT
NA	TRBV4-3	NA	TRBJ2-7	CASSQDGGAVRYEQYF	TGCGCCAGCAGCCAAGATGGGGGGGCGGTCCGCTACGAGCAGTACTTC
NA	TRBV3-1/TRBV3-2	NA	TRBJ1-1	CASSQRPQGAFF	TGTGCCAGCAGCCAAAGACCCCAGGGAGCTTTCTTT
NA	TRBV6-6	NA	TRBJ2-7	CASSYDERAYEQYF	TGTGCCAGCAGTTACGACGAACGGGCCTACGAGCAGTACTTC
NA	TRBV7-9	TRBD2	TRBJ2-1	CASSPGLGYNEQFF	TGTGCCAGCAGTCCGGGACTAGGGTATAATGAGCAGTTCTTC
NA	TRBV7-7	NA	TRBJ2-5	CASSHELGGRGQETQYF	TGTGCTAGCTCCCACGAATTGGGGGGGCGGGGCCAAGAGACCCAGTACTTC
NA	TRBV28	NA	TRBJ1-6	CASSLIDSPLHF	TGTGCCAGCAGCCTTATTGATTCACCCCTCCACTTT
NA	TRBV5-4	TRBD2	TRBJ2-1	CASSEGTSGNNEQFF	TGTGCCAGCAGCGAGGGGACTAGCGGGAACAATGAGCAGTTCTTC
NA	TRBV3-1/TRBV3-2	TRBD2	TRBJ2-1	CASSPSGTPPHNEQFF	TGTGCCAGCAGCCCCAGCGGGACTCCCCCGCACAATGAGCAGTTCTTC
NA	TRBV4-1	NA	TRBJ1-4	CASSQDNGQLGEKLFF	TGCGCCAGCAGCCAAGATAATGGACAGCTCGGAGAAAAACTGTTTTTT
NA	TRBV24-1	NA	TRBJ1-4	CATNRQEKLFF	TGTGCCACCAACCGCCAGGAAAAACTGTTTTTT
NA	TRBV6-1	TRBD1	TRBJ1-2	CASSEASGTGTYGYTF	TGTGCCAGCAGTGAAGCGTCGGGGACAGGTACCTATGGCTACACCTTC
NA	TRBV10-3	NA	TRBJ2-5	CASRTEQTETQYF	TGTGCCAGCCGGACAGAGCAGACGGAGACCCAGTACTTC
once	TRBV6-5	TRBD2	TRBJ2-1	CASSYRLAGGNEQFF	TGTGCCAGCAGTTACCGGCTAGCGGGAGGGAATGAGCAGTTCTTC
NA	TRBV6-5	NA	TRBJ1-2	CASSPGVYGYTF	TGTGCCAGCAGCCCGGGGGTATATGGCTACACCTTC
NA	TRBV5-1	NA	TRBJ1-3	CASSLGTPGNTIYF	TGCGCCAGCAGCTTGGGCACCCCTGGAAACACCATATATTTT
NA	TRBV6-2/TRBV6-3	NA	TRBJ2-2	CATIPGHRNTGELFF	TGTGCCACCATCCCTGGGCACAGGAACACCGGGGAGCTGTTTTTT
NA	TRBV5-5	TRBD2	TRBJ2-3	CASSGGLAGVGSTDTQYF	TGTGCCAGCAGCGGCGGACTAGCGGGGGTCGGTAGCACAGATACGCAGTATTTT
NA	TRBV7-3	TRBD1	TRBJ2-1	CASSLRTGSYNEQFF	TGTGCCAGCAGCTTAAGGACAGGCTCCTACAATGAGCAGTTCTTC
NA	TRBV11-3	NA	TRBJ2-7	CASSGGGQREQYF	TGTGCCAGCAGCGGGGGAGGACAACGCGAGCAGTACTTC
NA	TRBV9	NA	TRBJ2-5	CASSGSGTYHQETQYF	TGTGCCAGCAGCGGGTCCGGGACGTACCACCAAGAGACCCAGTACTTC
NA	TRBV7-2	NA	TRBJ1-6	CASSSQTWGSRGSPLHF	TGTGCCAGCAGCTCACAAACCTGGGGTTCACGAGGTTCACCCCTCCACTTT
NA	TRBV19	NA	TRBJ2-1	CASGQGFGKREQFF	TGTGCCAGTGGCCAGGGCTTTGGGAAACGTGAGCAGTTCTTC
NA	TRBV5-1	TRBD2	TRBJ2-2	CASRSTSGADTGELFF	TGCGCCAGCCGATCGACTAGCGGGGCGGACACCGGGGAGCTGTTTTTT
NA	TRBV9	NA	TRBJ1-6	CASSAPGPYNSPLHF	TGTGCCAGCAGCGCTCCGGGACCCTATAATTCACCCCTCCACTTT
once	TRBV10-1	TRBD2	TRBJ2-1	CASSTGLAGVPGRNEQFF	TGCGCCAGCAGCACTGGACTAGCGGGAGTCCCCGGTCGGAATGAGCAGTTCTTC
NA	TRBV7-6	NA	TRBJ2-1	CASSSGLIPGNEQFF	TGTGCCAGCAGCTCAGGACTAATACCGGGGAATGAGCAGTTCTTC
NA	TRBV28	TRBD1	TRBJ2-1	CASSYPGQGAVIGQFF	TGTGCCAGCAGTTACCCCGGACAGGGGGCGGTAATTGGGCAGTTCTTC
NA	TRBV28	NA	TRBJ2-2	CASSFSRQGGTGELFF	TGTGCCAGCAGTTTTTCCCGACAGGGAGGGACCGGGGAGCTGTTTTTT
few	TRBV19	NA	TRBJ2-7	CASNPGQGYHEQYF	TGTGCCAGTAACCCGGGGCAGGGATACCACGAGCAGTACTTC
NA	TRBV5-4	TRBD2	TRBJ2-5	CASSLSGGGPETQYF	TGTGCCAGCAGCTTAAGCGGGGGGGGACCGGAGACCCAGTACTTC
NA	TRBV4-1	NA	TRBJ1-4	CASSQLSYLPANEKLFF	TGCGCCAGCAGCCAGTTGAGCTACCTACCAGCTAATGAAAAACTGTTTTTT
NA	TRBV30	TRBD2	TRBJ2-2	CAFSGEGRTGELFF	TGTGCCTTCAGCGGGGAAGGCCGCACCGGGGAGCTGTTTTTT
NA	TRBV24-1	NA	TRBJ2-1	CATSDSRVNEQFF	TGTGCCACCAGTGATTCGCGGGTGAATGAGCAGTTCTTC
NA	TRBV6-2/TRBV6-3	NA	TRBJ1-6	CASSYRQVGNSPLHF	TGTGCCAGCAGTTACCGACAGGTTGGAAATTCACCCCTCCACTTT
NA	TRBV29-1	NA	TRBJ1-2	CSVGREDYGYTF	TGCAGCGTTGGACGAGAGGACTATGGCTACACCTTC
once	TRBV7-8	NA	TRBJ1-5	CASSLAGGRGNQPQHF	TGTGCCAGCAGCTTAGCGGGCGGACGTGGCAATCAGCCCCAGCATTTT
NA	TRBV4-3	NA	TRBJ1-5	CASSQGVTGDSNQPQHF	TGCGCCAGCAGCCAAGGGGTGACTGGGGACAGCAATCAGCCCCAGCATTTT
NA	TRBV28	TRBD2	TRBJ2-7	CASFSSGSAGYEQYF	TGTGCCAGTTTTTCTAGCGGGAGCGCAGGGTACGAGCAGTACTTC
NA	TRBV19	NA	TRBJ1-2	CTSSMSDNGYTF	TGTACCAGTAGTATGTCCGACAATGGCTACACCTTC
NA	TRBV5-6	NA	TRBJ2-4	CASAMQSLAKNIQYF	TGTGCCAGCGCCATGCAATCGTTAGCCAAAAACATTCAGTACTTC
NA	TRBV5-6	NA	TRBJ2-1	CASSPGRKGANEQFF	TGTGCCAGCAGCCCAGGGAGGAAAGGTGCCAATGAGCAGTTCTTC
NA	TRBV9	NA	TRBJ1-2	CASSAGTGYGYTF	TGTGCCAGCAGCGCCGGGACCGGTTATGGCTACACCTTC
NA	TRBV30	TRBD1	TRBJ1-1	CAWSGGPGGWTEAFF	TGTGCCTGGAGCGGCGGTCCAGGGGGGTGGACTGAAGCTTTCTTT
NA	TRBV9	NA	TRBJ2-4	CASSDPGTENIQYF	TGTGCCAGCAGTGACCCCGGGACTGAAAACATTCAGTACTTC
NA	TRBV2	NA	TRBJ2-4	CAAGEAKNIQYF	TGTGCCGCTGGAGAAGCCAAAAACATTCAGTACTTC